The 28 T cell receptor beta chains given below trace back to one sample, sequenced in a study of blood T cell repertoires in COVID-19 (dated by TCRdb to 2018 to 2020). The library was obtained by the immunoSEQ multiplex PCR assay. TCRdb holds this immuneACCESS table with in-frame rearrangements only. Some clones are missing; in checked studies, unresolved V genes explain under half, and the rest has no known cause. A total of 100,000 or so clones appear in this sample, around four fifths of them only once. Roughly 13% of the sample is in the top ten clones. Sequencing was performed on peripheral blood. The receptor source for this set is a man in his fifties with active or convalescent COVID-19.

The rearrangement uses TRBV7-2 and TRBJ2-3; D gene uncertain. V dropped 2 bases and J dropped 6 bases, with 9 bases sitting between them. Germline V gene sequence: CDR1 SGHTA, CDR2 FQGNSA. The CDR3 loop spans 13 amino acids. CDR3 nucleotides: TGTGCCAGCAGCTTAACCTATCTGGATACGCAGTATTTT. It encodes CASSLTYLDTQYF.

The V and J genes are TRBV6-2 or TRBV6-3 and TRBJ2-1; TRBD2 agrees at 13 bases. The CDR3 sequence is 18 residues long. Germline loops: CDR1 MNHEY, CDR2 SVGEGT. Germline trimming cut 2 bases from V and 6 bases from J; bases unmatched to any gene: 10. The DNA of the CDR3 is TGTGCCAGCAGTTACCAACTAGCGGGAGGGCCTCCAATCAATGAGCAGTTCTTC. It yields the protein CASSYQLAGGPPINEQFF.

The rearrangement uses TRBV7-9 and TRBJ2-2; 7 nucleotides line up with TRBD2. This CDR3 spans 16 amino acids. CDR1 is SEHNR, CDR2 FQNEAQ, per germline (reference sequence). The V and J ends lost 5 bases and 7 bases, in that order; junction bases with no gene match: 13. This CDR3 is CASSPSSTSRGGELFF. CDR3 bases: TGTGCCAGCAGCCCATCGTCGACTAGCCGGGGCGGGGAGCTGTTTTTT.

This clone occurred a few times. The chain uses TRBV3-1 (or the pseudogene TRBV3-2) and TRBJ2-1; unclear D gene. Germline-derived CDR1 and CDR2 are LGHDT and YNNKEL (reference sequence). This CDR3 has 12 residues. V lost 2 bases and J lost 10, with 9 bases in between. The CDR3 coding sequence is TGTGCCAGCAGCCAAACTGGTCCAGAGCAGTTCTTC. Translated, it gives CASSQTGPEQFF.

This sequence joins TRBV15 and TRBJ2-1; D remains unclear. There are 15 residues in the CDR3. Trimming stripped 0 bases from V and 10 bases from J, with 16 bases between. Germline values: CDR1 LNHNV, CDR2 YYDKDF (reference sequence). The CDR3 here is CATSRDFTKANEQFF. Here the CDR3 DNA reads TGTGCCACCAGCAGAGATTTTACGAAAGCAAACGAGCAGTTCTTC.

V and J are TRBV2 and TRBJ1-1, with D unclear. V was clipped by 6 bases and J by 4 bases, with 9 bases between them. The germline CDR1 and CDR2 sequences are SNHLY and FYNNEI. The CDR3 has 12 amino acids. In DNA form, the CDR3 reads TGTGCCAGCAGGTCGCGGGCCACTGAAGCTTTCTTT. It is translated as CASRSRATEAFF. Complete variable domain (other parts from reference TRBV2 and TRBJ1-1): EPEVTQTPSHQVTQMGQEVILRCVPISNHLYFYWYRQILGQKVEFLVSFYNNEISEKSEIFDDQFSVERPDGSNFTLKIRSTKLEDSAMYFCASRSRATEAFFGQGTRLTVV.

The J gene is TRBJ2-4, the V gene TRBV11-3; 7 bases are a match to TRBD2. CDR3 length: 15 residues. V lost 5 bases, J lost 8 bases, and 12 bases stayed unmatched. Germline CDR1 reads SGHNT; CDR2 reads YENEEA. CDR3 sequence (DNA): TGTGCCAGCAGCACCCCCGGGACTCGGGGGGACATTCAGTACTTC. It encodes CASSTPGTRGDIQYF. The variable domain in full, completed from reference TRBV11-3 and TRBJ2-4, reads EAGVVQSPRYKIIEKKQPVAFWCNPISGHNTLYWYLQNLGQGPELLIRYENEEAVDDSQLPKDRFSAERLKGVDSTLKIQPAELGDSAVYLCASSTPGTRGDIQYFGAGTRLSVL.

CDR3 coding DNA: TGTGCCAGCAGACCCGCAGGGGGCACCGGGGAGCTGTTTTTT. This sequence encodes CASRPAGGTGELFF. The chain has TRBV7-9 and TRBJ2-2, with TRBD1 matching 7 bases. Losses at the gene ends were 6 bases for V and 4 bases for J; bases not matched to a gene: 5. The CDR3 is 14 residues long. Germline values: CDR1 SEHNR, CDR2 FQNEAQ (reference sequence).

The gene calls are TRBV15 and TRBJ2-5, with TRBD2 as a possible D gene (6 bases). Trimming cost V 1 base and J 1 base, with 13 bases left between them. This CDR3 has 16 amino acids. CDR1 is LNHNV and CDR2 is YYDKDF in the germline V gene (reference sequence). The CDR3 here is CATSRGRGAGQETQYF. The CDR3 DNA reads as TGTGCCACCAGCAGAGGGCGGGGAGCTGGCCAAGAGACCCAGTACTTC. The entire variable domain, with the rest obtained from reference TRBV15 and TRBJ2-5, is as follows: DAMVIQNPRYQVTQFGKPVTLSCSQTLNHNVMYWYQQKSSQAPKLLFHYYDKDFNNEADTPDNFQSRRPNTSFCFLDIRSPGLGDTAMYLCATSRGRGAGQETQYFGPGTRLLVL.

This clone came up once. V is TRBV6-1 and J is TRBJ2-3, with TRBD2 identical over 8 bases. V was pared by 2 bases and J by 4 bases, with 8 bases of the junction left unmatched. The CDR3 is made up of 16 amino acids. Germline V gene sequence: CDR1 MNHNS, CDR2 SASEGT. The CDR3 sequence: CASSEFQAGAADTQYF. CDR3 nucleotides: TGTGCCAGCAGTGAATTCCAAGCGGGAGCTGCAGATACGCAGTATTTT.

The chain uses TRBV11-2 and TRBJ1-1; D uncertain. The CDR3 runs to 13 residues. The germline V gene has CDR1 SGHAT and CDR2 FQNNGV. V lost 5 bases and J lost 7, with 14 bases in between. This CDR3 is CASSPEKRLEAFF. DNA for the CDR3: TGTGCCAGCAGCCCCGAGAAGCGGCTTGAAGCTTTCTTT.

This chain links TRBV6-5 with TRBJ2-7; D possibly corresponds to TRBD1 (5 bases). Between the trimmed V and J ends, which lost 4 bases and 5 bases, there was a span of 12 bases. The CDR3 runs 13 residues. CDR1 is MNHEY, CDR2 SVGAGI, per germline. The CDR3 here is CASSSLWGDEQYF. The CDR3 DNA is TGTGCCAGCAGTTCCCTTTGGGGCGACGAGCAGTACTTC.

The chain joins TRBV5-8 to TRBJ1-5; 7 nucleotides align to TRBD1. The CDR3 is made up of 15 amino acids. Per the germline V gene, CDR1 is SGHTS and CDR2 is YDEGEE. V was pared by 1 base and J by 2 bases, with 3 bases of the junction left unmatched. The CDR3 region is CASSLLTGGNQPQHF. Written as DNA, the CDR3 is TGTGCCAGCAGCTTGCTTACAGGGGGCAATCAGCCCCAGCATTTT.

The rearrangement uses TRBV9 and TRBJ1-2; 7 bases align to TRBD1. This CDR3 contains 15 residues. Germline V gene data show CDR1 as SGDLS and CDR2 as YYNGEE. After removal of 0 bases from V and 7 bases from J, the junction contained 9 bases not matched to a gene. In DNA form, the CDR3 reads TGTGCCAGCAGCGTAGAGGCAGGGGGTCACCTTGGCTACACCTTC. This gives the protein CASSVEAGGHLGYTF.

This clone was found a few times. The chain is built from TRBV11-3 and TRBJ1-3; D unclear. Germline values: CDR1 SGHNT, CDR2 YENEEA. The V and J ends lost 3 bases and 4 bases respectively, with 4 bases between them. The CDR3 spans 12 residues. In nucleotides, the CDR3 is TGTGCCAGCAGCTTCTCCGGAAACACCATATATTTT. This encodes CASSFSGNTIYF.

V usage is TRBV30 and J usage is TRBJ2-3, with a weak D call TRBD2 (6 bases). Germline loops: CDR1 GTSNPN, CDR2 SVGIG (reference sequence). Between the trimmed V and J ends, which lost 3 bases and 6 bases, there was a span of 13 bases. The CDR3 is made up of 13 amino acids. The chain's CDR3 is CAWSPRGPDTQYF. The DNA of the CDR3 is TGTGCCTGGAGCCCGCGGGGCCCCGATACGCAGTATTTT.

The chain uses TRBV28 and TRBJ2-1; the D is unclear. Germline CDR1 is MDHEN and CDR2 is SYDVKM. Trimming left V 3 bases short and J 7 bases short, with 10 bases between. The CDR3 length is 13 residues. CDR3 coding DNA: TGTGCCAGCAGTTTCCTAGTTGGGAATGAGCAGTTCTTC. Translation: CASSFLVGNEQFF.

V gene TRBV7-3 combines with J gene TRBJ1-1; perhaps TRBD1 as D (5 bases). Trimming left V 7 bases short and J 2 bases short, with 14 bases between. This CDR3 is built from 14 residues. Germline V gene lookup returns CDR1 SGHTA and CDR2 FQGTGA. The CDR3 coding sequence is TGTGCCAGCAAGTTAGGGGACTCCAACACTGAAGCTTTCTTT. This gives the protein CASKLGDSNTEAFF.

This chain joins TRBV6-5 and TRBJ1-4; D possibly corresponds to TRBD1 (6 bases). Germline lookup yields CDR1 MNHEY and CDR2 SVGAGI. CDR3 size: 14 residues. The V gene lost 7 bases and the J gene lost 4 bases, with 13 bases spanning the gap. The CDR3 reads CASTARGRNEKLFF. In DNA, the CDR3 is TGTGCCAGCACCGCGCGGGGGCGTAATGAAAAACTGTTTTTT.

The rearrangement links TRBV7-9 to TRBJ1-5; 7 positions agree with TRBD1. This CDR3 has 12 amino acids. The germline CDR1 and CDR2 sequences are SEHNR and FQNEAQ (reference sequence). J lost 4 bases, V lost 9 bases, and 3 bases had no gene match. The CDR3 DNA reads TGTGCCAGTTCACAGGGGAATCAGCCCCAGCATTTT. Amino acid sequence: CASSQGNQPQHF.

The rearrangement joins TRBV19 to TRBJ1-6, with 10 bases fitting TRBD1. The J segment lost 0 bases and the V segment lost 4 bases, leaving 3 bases of the junction unmatched. The germline CDR1 and CDR2 sequences are LNHDA and SQIVND (reference sequence). CDR3 length: 17 residues. The CDR3 coding sequence is TGTGCCAGTAGTAAACGGACAGGGGGCTCCTATAATTCACCCCTCCACTTT. Its translation: CASSKRTGGSYNSPLHF.

The J gene is TRBJ2-1, the V gene TRBV18, with 7 nucleotides matching TRBD1. This CDR3 spans 16 amino acids. V gave up 3 bases and J gave up 6 bases; unmatched junction bases: 11. In germline, CDR1 is KGHSH, CDR2 LQKENI. CDR3 region: CASSPNRQGVSNEQFF. The DNA for the CDR3 is TGTGCCAGCTCACCCAACCGACAGGGAGTAAGCAATGAGCAGTTCTTC. The variable domain in full, with the rest retrieved from reference TRBV18 and TRBJ2-1, is NAGVMQNPRHLVRRRGQEARLRCSPMKGHSHVYWYRQLPEEGLKFMVYLQKENIIDESGMPKERFSAEFPKEGPSILRIQQVVRGDSAAYFCASSPNRQGVSNEQFFGPGTRLTVL.

The chain combines TRBV7-9 with TRBJ1-1; possibly TRBD1 for D (6 bases). Germline CDR1 SEHNR, CDR2 FQNEAQ (reference sequence). Trimming stripped 5 bases from V and 1 base from J, with 14 bases between. The length of the CDR3 is 15 residues. The CDR3 reads CASSPELGGNTEAFF. DNA of the CDR3: TGTGCCAGCAGCCCGGAACTAGGGGGGAACACTGAAGCTTTCTTT.

The DNA of the CDR3 is TGTGCCAGCACCGTCAGGGGTGCTGGAAACACCATATATTTT. Translating gives CASTVRGAGNTIYF. The rearrangement links TRBV5-8 to TRBJ1-3, with a possible D match to TRBD1 (6 bases). The V gene's germline CDR1 is SGHTS and CDR2 YDEGEE. The CDR3 is 14 residues long. Trimming took off 6 bases at V and 2 bases at J, with 12 bases between the two ends.

This chain connects TRBV7-9 to TRBJ2-3; maybe TRBD2 (6 bases). CDR3 size: 15 residues. V was pared by 5 bases and J by 4 bases, with 16 bases between. Germline lookup yields CDR1 SEHNR and CDR2 FQNEAQ (reference sequence). In DNA, the CDR3 is TGTGCCAGCAGCAATAGACCCGGGGAGGCAGATACGCAGTATTTT. Its protein product is CASSNRPGEADTQYF.

The gene calls are TRBV5-1 and TRBJ2-7; D not certain. This CDR3 comprises 15 residues. Germline CDR1 reads SGHRS; CDR2 reads YFSETQ. V was cut by 3 bases and J by 0 bases, with 13 bases left in between. The chain's CDR3 is CASSSMNWYSYEQYF. CDR3 DNA: TGCGCCAGCAGCTCGATGAACTGGTACTCCTACGAGCAGTACTTC.

The V and J genes are TRBV24-1 and TRBJ2-7; the match to TRBD1 covers 7 bases. CDR1 is KGHDR and CDR2 is SFDVKD in the germline V gene. The CDR3 runs to 15 residues. With V trimmed by 3 bases and J by 2 bases, 6 bases remained unmatched. CDR3 DNA sequence: TGTGCCACCAGTGATCCCCGGGACAGCACCTACGAGCAGTACTTC. Translated: CATSDPRDSTYEQYF.

The V gene is TRBV9, the J gene TRBJ2-7; 8 nucleotides match TRBD1. This CDR3 region has 15 residues. Per germline, CDR1 SGDLS and CDR2 YYNGEE. V lost 3 bases to trimming and J lost 5 bases; unmatched junction nucleotides: 10. The CDR3 region has the DNA TGTGCCAGCAGCGGGGGGACAGGACAAAGACACGAGCAGTACTTC. It is translated as CASSGGTGQRHEQYF.